These 14 T cell receptor beta chains were sequenced from one sample in a study of CD8 T cells in Susac syndrome. It was with random hexamers that roughly 0.5 to 1 ug RNA was reverse transcribed. TCRdb independently ran MiXCR on the immunoSEQ multiplex PCR reads; one entry per CDR3 protein. Of approximately 190,000 distinct CDR3 sequences listed, approximately 95% are singletons. Sequenced material: CD8+ T cells from PBMCs. These receptors all stem from a human donor with Susac syndrome.

The CDR3 DNA follows: TGTGCCAGCAGCTGGGCAGGGACAGATACGCAGTATTTT. Its protein is CASSWAGTDTQYF. The chain is built from TRBV13 and TRBJ2-3; the D gene is possibly TRBD1 (5 bases). This CDR3 contains 13 residues. Trimming stripped 4 bases from V and 3 bases from J, with 8 bases between. CDR1 and CDR2 from the germline V gene are PRHDT and FYEKMQ (reference sequence).

The sample holds one count of this clonotype. This rearrangement joins TRBV4-2 to TRBJ2-1, with 8 bases matching TRBD2. V lost 4 bases to trimming and J lost 4 bases; unmatched junction nucleotides: 9. Looked up from germline, CDR1 is LGHNA and CDR2 is YNFKEQ. The CDR3 covers 16 residues. As DNA, the CDR3 is TGTGCCAGCAGCCCAACCCCAGCGGGAGAGTACAATGAGCAGTTCTTC. The encoded protein is CASSPTPAGEYNEQFF.

This chain uses TRBV27 with TRBJ2-1; TRBD2 aligns across 14 bases. This CDR3 has 16 amino acids. V lost 3 bases, J lost 12 bases, and 10 bases stayed unmatched. Germline V lookup: CDR1 MNHEY, CDR2 SMNVEV (reference sequence). For the CDR3, the DNA is TGTGCCAGCAGTTTGGTGGGACTAGCGGGAGAACTACGGCAGTTCTTC. Residues: CASSLVGLAGELRQFF.

The chain employs TRBV9 and TRBJ2-1; D perhaps matches TRBD2 (5 bases). Trimming pared 4 bases from V and 6 bases from J, leaving 20 bases between. The CDR3 extends over 16 amino acids. CDR1 SGDLS and CDR2 YYNGEE come from the germline V gene. CDR3 sequence reads: CASSTNPKESGNEQFF. CDR3 bases: TGTGCCAGCAGCACTAACCCGAAGGAAAGCGGCAATGAGCAGTTCTTC.

The chain has TRBV5-4 and TRBJ2-1; 7 nucleotides agree with TRBD2. Germline CDR1 reads SGHNT; CDR2 reads YYREEE (reference sequence). The CDR3 covers 16 residues. With V trimmed by 0 bases and J by 2 bases, 5 bases remained unmatched. CDR3 bases: TGTGCCAGCAGCTTGGGTGGGGCGGGAGCCTACAATGAGCAGTTCTTC. Its translation is CASSLGGAGAYNEQFF.

The chain recombines TRBV4-2 with TRBJ2-1; the match to TRBD2 covers 7 bases. This CDR3 is built from 14 residues. J was trimmed by 9 bases and V by 0 bases; bases with no gene match: 5. Germline lookup yields CDR1 LGHNA and CDR2 YNFKEQ. The CDR3 DNA sequence: TGTGCCAGCAGCCAAGATGGACTAGGTTTTGAGCAGTTCTTC. Amino acids: CASSQDGLGFEQFF.

This clonotype was seen just once. The rearrangement links TRBV7-9 to TRBJ2-7; weak D call: TRBD1 (6 bases). Looked up from germline, CDR1 is SEHNR and CDR2 is FQNEAQ (reference sequence). The length of the CDR3 is 13 residues. Trimming left V 5 bases short and J 8 bases short, with 16 bases between. DNA for the CDR3: TGTGCCAGCAGCCCCGGGACATCCCCTAAGCAGTACTTC. Encoded protein: CASSPGTSPKQYF. Filled out from reference TRBV7-9 and TRBJ2-7, the complete variable domain reads DTGVSQNPRHKITKRGQNVTFRCDPISEHNRLYWYRQTLGQGPEFLTYFQNEAQLEKSRLLSDRFSAERPKGSFSTLEIQRTEQGDSAMYLCASSPGTSPKQYFGPGTRLTVT.

The chain employs TRBV6-2 or TRBV6-3 and TRBJ2-7, with 7 bases fitting TRBD2. V shed 6 bases and J 1 base; nucleotides not matched to a gene: 6. In germline, CDR1 is MNHEY, CDR2 SVGEGT. The CDR3 extends over 14 amino acids. Here the CDR3 reads CASRSGGGSYEQYF. Written as DNA, the CDR3 is TGTGCCAGCAGATCGGGGGGAGGATCCTACGAGCAGTACTTC.

The J gene is TRBJ2-7, the V gene TRBV12-3 or TRBV12-4, with TRBD1 matching 7 bases. The junction had 14 bases not matched to a gene; V was cut back by 6 bases and J by 3 bases. The CDR3 is made up of 16 amino acids. The CDR3: CASSLRVEGANYEQYF. In DNA form, the CDR3 reads TGTGCCAGCAGCCTCCGGGTTGAGGGGGCGAACTACGAGCAGTACTTC.

The V call is TRBV30, the J call TRBJ1-4, with 10 bases that match TRBD1. J lost 8 bases, V lost 1 base, and 7 bases had no gene match. CDR1 GTSNPN and CDR2 SVGIG come from the germline V gene (reference sequence). There are 15 residues in the CDR3. The CDR3, as DNA: TGTGCCTGGAGTGAAGGACAGGGGGGCGGGGAAAAACTGTTTTTT. Its translation is CAWSEGQGGGEKLFF.

The sample holds a few counts of this clonotype. This rearrangement joins TRBV28 to TRBJ2-7, with D uncertain. The length of the CDR3 is 13 residues. CDR1 MDHEN and CDR2 SYDVKM come from the germline V gene. V was trimmed by 2 bases and J by 1 base, leaving 6 bases between them. The CDR3 sequence is CASSLPSSYEQYF. CDR3 in DNA: TGTGCCAGCAGTTTACCGAGTTCCTACGAGCAGTACTTC.

The chain is built from TRBV4-1 and TRBJ2-7; 10 nucleotides line up with TRBD1. Germline-derived CDR1 and CDR2 are MGHRA and YSYEKL. Trimming removed 4 bases from V and 2 bases from J; junction bases left unmatched: 2. This CDR3 contains 14 residues. CDR3 sequence reads: CASSRDRGPYEQYF. The DNA for the CDR3 is TGCGCCAGCAGCCGGGACAGGGGTCCCTACGAGCAGTACTTC.

This clonotype occurred once. V usage is TRBV4-2 and J usage is TRBJ1-1; D is perhaps TRBD1 (5 bases). The CDR3 consists of 15 residues. The germline gives CDR1 LGHNA, CDR2 YNFKEQ. V lost 6 bases to trimming and J lost 8 bases, with 22 bases between them. The CDR3 nucleotides read TGTGCCAGCAGGCAACCAGGGCTCGGATACTCCGAAGCTTTCTTT. This gives the protein CASRQPGLGYSEAFF.

The J gene is TRBJ1-6, the V gene TRBV12-3 or TRBV12-4; a possible D gene is TRBD1 (6 bases). V was shortened by 5 bases and J by 7 bases, with 12 bases between the two germline ends. The CDR3 covers 14 residues. The CDR3 protein is CASSSTGKNSPLHF. The CDR3 DNA reads TGTGCCAGCAGTAGCACAGGGAAGAATTCACCCCTCCACTTT.